This T cell receptor beta chain was captured in a study of blood T cell repertoires in COVID-19 (dated by TCRdb to about 2020). As for the study more broadly: Samples from collaborators originated in the United States, Italy and Spain and spanned both the acute and convalescent phases of COVID-19. The repertoires were made available in a free public database intended to serve as a resource for research on the immune response to SARS-CoV-2. Deeply sampled blood TCRbeta repertoires from subjects exposed to, actively infected with, or recovered from COVID-19 were included in the dataset. Where available, HLA class I and class II types were obtained from metadata supplied by the sample provider rather than from assay-based typing. The sample metadata nearly always contained a de-identified subject ID, COVID-19 status, age in years and sex. The samples were drawn from two sources: the first 160 participants of the ongoing ImmuneRACE study, and some 1,300 subjects contributed by 6 global collaborators. The material from the prospective study consisted of cDNA or gDNA derived from T cells, B-cell-depleted T cells, or PBMCs.

TCRbeta CDR3 regions were amplified from genomic DNA by means of the immunoSEQ Assay, a bias-controlled multiplex PCR. In the paper's pipeline: The number of nucleated cells in each sample was estimated from the amplification of reference gene primers within the assay. To quantify the absolute abundance of each unique TCRbeta CDR3 rearrangement, sequence reads were collapsed and filtered. For each sample, productive Simpson clonality was calculated as the square root of Simpson's diversity index across productive rearrangements. TCRdb re-hosts the immuneACCESS table, in-frame sequences only. Its copies lack some clones; in the studies checked, an unresolved V gene accounts for under half of them, and the cause for the rest is not known. The DNA was the basis for D and trimming; V, J and clone size are from that table. This sample gives 330,000 or so clones in total; over 85% of them show up just once. The ten largest clones represent 3% to 4.5% of the sample.

V is reduced by 5 bases and J by 6 bases, leaving a spacing of 20 bases between them. For CDR1 and CDR2, the germline V gene lists MNHEY and SVGEGT. Inclusive of the bounding cysteine and phenylalanine, the CDR3 is 16 residues long. The only DNA kept is the CDR3, 48 bases in frame from the first base. One collaborating source in Seattle enrolled patients during active infection and followed them longitudinally through the course of disease. Whole blood was collected in K2EDTA tubes by collaborating institutions according to the institutions' own protocols. For TCRbeta analysis, collaborators shipped samples in one of three forms: frozen whole blood, isolated PBMCs, or DNA extracted from either of those sample types. Turning to this clone: Its antigen remains unidentified. No base quality values were provided; no much bigger clone lies one nucleotide off.

Overall study outcomes, separate from this receptor: The quantity of clinical and demographic metadata differed by source and by participant and was supplied without curation.

This chain is built from TRBV6-2 or TRBV6-3 and TRBJ1-5; the D gene is possibly TRBD1, with 5 bases matching. The TCR comes from an older woman with COVID-19, enrolled during active disease. Sequencing used peripheral blood. CDR3 loop: CASSMKLQAGFQPQHF. The nucleotides read TGTGCCAGCAGTATGAAGCTCCAGGCAGGGTTTCAGCCCCAGCATTTT.